A single T cell receptor beta chain is shown here with its context. This sample was taken from a study of shared T cell receptors in the human thymus. TCRdb's table, derived via immunoSEQ multiplex PCR, lists solely in-frame clones and lacks some. This sample carries about 380,000 clones, 95% of them seen once, and the ten largest clones take about 0.02%. The sample consisted of thymocytes. The receptor was isolated from a human donor.

CDR3 sequence (DNA): TGTGCCAGCAGCCAGGGCAGGACTTCCTACGAGCAGTACTTC. Translating it yields CASSQGRTSYEQYF. The rearrangement uses TRBV5-5 and TRBJ2-7; D assignment may be TRBD1 or TRBD2 (5 bases each). Germline CDR1 and CDR2: SGHKS and YYEKEE (reference sequence). The V end was cut by 4 bases, the J end by 1 base, with 12 bases between. The CDR3 covers 14 residues.